These 4 T cell receptor beta chains were sequenced from one sample in a study of T cell changes during pregnancy in multiple sclerosis. Data came from immunoSEQ multiplex PCR; TCRdb stores just in-frame clones and leaves some out. The data hold about 73,000 clones, with 85% to 90% observed a single time. Sequencing used peripheral blood, obtained after pregnancy. The origin of the receptors is a female donor in good health, enrolled as a control in a pregnancy study.

The gene calls are TRBV2 and TRBJ1-2; 7 nucleotides line up with TRBD1. The CDR3 sequence is 16 residues long. Germline V gene sequence: CDR1 SNHLY, CDR2 FYNNEI. J was trimmed by 2 bases and V by 3 bases; bases with no gene match: 9. CDR3 loop: CASSDRDSGSNYGYTF. CDR3 DNA: TGTGCCAGCAGTGACCGGGACAGTGGTTCAAACTATGGCTACACCTTC.

The V and J genes are TRBV7-9 and TRBJ2-5; D is ambiguous. V shed 1 base and J shed 3 bases, with 9 bases lying between them. There are 14 residues in the CDR3. Germline V CDR1 and CDR2: SEHNR, FQNEAQ (reference sequence). CDR3 in DNA: TGTGCCAGCAGCTTAGATTTGGAGAAAGAGACCCAGTACTTC. Protein product: CASSLDLEKETQYF.

The rearrangement joins TRBV2 to TRBJ2-1, with 12 bases that match TRBD2. The CDR3 extends over 14 amino acids. The V gene's germline CDR1 is SNHLY and CDR2 FYNNEI. The V gene end was trimmed by 9 bases and the J gene end by 2 bases; junction bases not matched to a gene: 2. CDR3 DNA: TGTGCCAGTGGACTAGCGGGACCCTACAATGAGCAGTTCTTC. This gives the protein CASGLAGPYNEQFF. Looking up the rest from reference TRBV2 and TRBJ2-1 gives the full variable domain: EPEVTQTPSHQVTQMGQEVILRCVPISNHLYFYWYRQILGQKVEFLVSFYNNEISEKSEIFDDQFSVERPDGSNFTLKIRSTKLEDSAMYFCASGLAGPYNEQFFGPGTRLTVL.

CDR3 sequence (DNA): TGTGCCAGCAGCTCCCGGACAGGGGCCGGGAACACTGAAGCTTTCTTT. Protein product: CASSSRTGAGNTEAFF. The chain links TRBV27 to TRBJ1-1, with 9 bases lining up with TRBD1. J was trimmed by 1 base and V by 6 bases; bases with no gene match: 9. Germline CDR1 MNHEY, CDR2 SMNVEV (reference sequence). The CDR3 covers 16 residues.